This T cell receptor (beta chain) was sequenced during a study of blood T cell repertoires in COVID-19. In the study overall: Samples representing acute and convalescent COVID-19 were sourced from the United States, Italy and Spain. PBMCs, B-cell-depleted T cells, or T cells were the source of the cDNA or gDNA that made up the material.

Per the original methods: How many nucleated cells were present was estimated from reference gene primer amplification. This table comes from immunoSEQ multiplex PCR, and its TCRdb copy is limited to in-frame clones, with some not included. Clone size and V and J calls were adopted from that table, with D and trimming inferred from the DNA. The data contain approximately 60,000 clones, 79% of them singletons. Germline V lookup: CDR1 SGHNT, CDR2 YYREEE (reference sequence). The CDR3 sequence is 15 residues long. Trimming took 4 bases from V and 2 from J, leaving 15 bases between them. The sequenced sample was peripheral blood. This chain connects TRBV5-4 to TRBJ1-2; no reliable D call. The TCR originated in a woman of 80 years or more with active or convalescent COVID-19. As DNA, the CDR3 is TGTGCCAGCAGCGCAGGACTTGGTCCCAACTATGGCTACACCTTC. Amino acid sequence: CASSAGLGPNYGYTF.